This TCR beta chain was sequenced during a study of T cells expressing NK-cell markers. Study-wide background: Repertoires of TCR beta were obtained from T cells sorted as CD3+CD56+NKG2C+, CD3+CD56+NKG2C- and CD3+CD56-NKG2C+. General study points: The contribution of dominant NKG2C+ clonotypes to CD8+ T cells in a handful of donors was roughly 1.0-7.5%. These clonotypes, the leaders elsewhere, also led the CD3+CD56-NKG2C+ fraction in several donors.

The CDR3 totals 14 residues. CDR1 SGDLS and CDR2 YYNGEE come from the germline V gene. On this clonotype: Its antigen is undetermined.

The TCR beta cDNA came from 5'RACE template switching with UMIs. TCRdb re-called the 5' RACE reads; one entry per CDR3 protein, DNA not given. The repertoire table contains 500,000 to 700,000 distinct CDR3 sequences. The V and J genes are TRBV9 and TRBJ2-3; the TRBD1 assignment by TCRdb is unverifiable without DNA. This receptor was taken from a man aged 18 to 30 in good health. The sequencing input was blood T cells: a sorted CD56 or NKG2C T cell subset, CD4+ or CD8+ T cells, or bulk PBMC T cells (not recorded which). The CDR3 protein is CASSEGASTDTQYF.